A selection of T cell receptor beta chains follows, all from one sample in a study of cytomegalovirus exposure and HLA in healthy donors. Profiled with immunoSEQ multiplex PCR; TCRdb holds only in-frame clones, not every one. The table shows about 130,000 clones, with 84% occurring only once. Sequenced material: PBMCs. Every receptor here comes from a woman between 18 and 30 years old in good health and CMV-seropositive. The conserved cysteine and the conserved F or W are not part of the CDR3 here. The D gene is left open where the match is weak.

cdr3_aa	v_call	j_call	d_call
ASSQVSSTGVKNIQY	TRBV14	TRBJ2-4	TRBD1
ASSLGTRGIENEQF	TRBV7-9	TRBJ2-1	-
ARSLGKEGHSNQPQH	TRBV5-3	TRBJ1-5	-
ASSPSGWDTEAF	TRBV18	TRBJ1-1	-
ASSGGEISYEQY	TRBV9	TRBJ2-7	-
SARRPGELF	TRBV20-1	TRBJ2-2	-
ASSMGGGQETQY	TRBV11-3	TRBJ2-5	TRBD2
ASSSLSGTGTNEQF	TRBV7-6	TRBJ2-1	TRBD1
ASSFRQGTNQPQH	TRBV6-1	TRBJ1-5	TRBD1
ASSLGVSGGAYIPDTQY	TRBV7-2	TRBJ2-3	TRBD2
ASSVVLGGDPDTQY	TRBV9	TRBJ2-3	-
ASSPQRRGSEQY	TRBV9	TRBJ2-7	TRBD1
ASSRTSGGPPPNTGELF	TRBV14	TRBJ2-2	TRBD2
ASSVGQGSGELF	TRBV9	TRBJ2-2	TRBD1
ASSQDAGPEKLF	TRBV4-1	TRBJ1-4	-